One and the same sample provided the 27 T cell receptor beta chains below, sequenced in a study of blood T cell repertoires in COVID-19. The data were produced by immunoSEQ multiplex PCR, yet TCRdb's version contains in-frame clones alone and is incomplete. The sample comprises roughly 200,000 clones, approximately 84% of which are singletons, and around 5.5% rests with the top ten. Sequencing was carried out using peripheral blood. All receptors derive from a woman aged 70-85 years with active or convalescent COVID-19.

The chain combines TRBV6-5 with TRBJ2-1, with D possibly being TRBD2 (5 bases). Germline CDR1 reads MNHEY; CDR2 reads SVGAGI. V was shortened by 10 bases and J by 5 bases, with 21 bases between the two germline ends. This CDR3 contains 15 residues. The CDR3 is CATTKRRSPHNEQFF. Here the CDR3 DNA reads TGTGCCACTACAAAGCGGCGGAGCCCTCACAATGAGCAGTTCTTC.

This chain links TRBV6-5 with TRBJ2-2; 10 bases are shared with TRBD1. Germline lookup yields CDR1 MNHEY and CDR2 SVGAGI. V was clipped by 7 bases and J by 7 bases; unmatched bases: 9. The CDR3 is 15 amino acids. The CDR3 nucleotides are TGTGCCAGCACTCCCGACAGGGGGCGCGGCGGGGAGCTGTTTTTT. The encoded protein is CASTPDRGRGGELFF.

As DNA, the CDR3 is TGTGCCAGCAGTGAAACCAAGGGGGCCCCCCTCCACTTT. Encoded protein: CASSETKGAPLHF. V usage is TRBV2 and J usage is TRBJ1-6; 7 bases are a match to TRBD1. The CDR3 consists of 13 residues. V lost 2 bases to trimming and J lost 13 bases; unmatched junction nucleotides: 5. Germline lookup yields CDR1 SNHLY and CDR2 FYNNEI.

This clone was found once. V usage is TRBV6-1 and J usage is TRBJ2-7, with 8 bases lining up with TRBD1. The CDR3 has 14 residues. J gave up 1 base and V 3 bases, and 2 bases lay outside the gene matches. Germline CDR1 and CDR2: MNHNS and SASEGT. CDR3 region: CASSDRGHSYEQYF. CDR3 nucleotide sequence: TGTGCCAGCAGTGACAGGGGGCATTCCTACGAGCAGTACTTC.

The chain has TRBV7-6 and TRBJ2-2; D remains ambiguous. From germline, CDR1 is SGHVS and CDR2 FNYEAQ. This CDR3 is built from 12 residues. V was clipped by 5 bases and J by 2 bases, with 3 bases between them. This chain's CDR3 is CASSPNTGELFF. As DNA, the CDR3 is TGTGCCAGCAGCCCAAACACCGGGGAGCTGTTTTTT.

V gene TRBV10-3 combines with J gene TRBJ2-7, with TRBD1 as a possible D gene (7 bases). CDR3 length equals 14 residues. Trimming left V 5 bases short and J 5 bases short, with 16 bases between. Germline V lookup: CDR1 ENHRY, CDR2 SYGVKD. The CDR3 bases are TGTGCCATCAGTCCCAGGGGGGTGAAAAACGAGCAGTACTTC. Protein product: CAISPRGVKNEQYF.

The CDR3 DNA reads TGTGCCAGCTCACCACCGTCCACTAGCGGCCCGTCGGGGGGGCAGTTCTTC. Protein: CASSPPSTSGPSGGQFF. The chain couples TRBV18 to TRBJ2-1, with 8 bases matching TRBD2. Germline lookup yields CDR1 KGHSH and CDR2 LQKENI. The V gene end was trimmed by 0 bases and the J gene end by 12 bases; junction bases not matched to a gene: 16. The CDR3 contains 17 residues.

The chain employs TRBV7-8 and TRBJ1-5; D unclear. The CDR3 length is 15 residues. Trimming stripped 0 bases from V and 2 bases from J, with 8 bases between. Germline loops: CDR1 SGHVS, CDR2 FQNEAQ. CDR3 amino acids: CASSLAAGRNQPQHF. CDR3 DNA: TGTGCCAGCAGCTTAGCAGCAGGCCGCAATCAGCCCCAGCATTTT.

This clone was picked up one time. V is TRBV13 and J is TRBJ1-1; D unclear. Germline V gives CDR1 PRHDT, CDR2 FYEKMQ (reference sequence). Trimming removed 2 bases at V and 11 bases at J, with 12 bases between. The CDR3 extends over 12 amino acids. CDR3 DNA: TGTGCCAGCAGCTTATTTGAGGTTCGGGCTTTCTTT. It codes for CASSLFEVRAFF.

This clone was seen just once. CDR3 amino acids: CASSPLGVSNSPLHF. The CDR3 region has the DNA TGTGCCAGCAGCCCCCTCGGGGTTTCGAATTCACCCCTCCACTTT. V usage is TRBV7-9 and J usage is TRBJ1-6; D is uncertain. In germline, CDR1 is SEHNR, CDR2 FQNEAQ (reference sequence). The CDR3 sequence is 15 residues long. The V and J ends lost 5 bases and 7 bases respectively, with 15 bases between them.

The CDR3 loop is CASRPGQGREAFF. The CDR3 nucleotides are TGCGCCAGCAGACCGGGACAGGGAAGGGAAGCTTTCTTT. V and J are TRBV4-1 and TRBJ1-1, with 9 bases aligning to TRBD1. V lost 6 bases, J lost 8 bases, and 7 bases stayed unmatched. The germline CDR1 and CDR2 sequences are MGHRA and YSYEKL. This CDR3 spans 13 amino acids.

This clone was seen only once. This chain uses TRBV19 with TRBJ2-4, with TRBD1 matching over 7 bases. V was pared by 4 bases and J by 8 bases, with 11 bases of the junction left unmatched. The CDR3 runs 15 residues. From germline, CDR1 is LNHDA and CDR2 SQIVND (reference sequence). The CDR3 bases are TGTGCCAGTAGTAGTCGACAGGGATTCAGGGACATTCAGTACTTC. Its translation is CASSSRQGFRDIQYF.

V is TRBV7-9 and J is TRBJ2-7; 9 bases map to TRBD1. CDR1 and CDR2 from the germline V gene are SEHNR and FQNEAQ (reference sequence). CDR3 length equals 14 residues. V gave up 4 bases and J gave up 0 bases; unmatched junction bases: 1. The CDR3, as DNA: TGTGCCAGCAGCTCGACAGGGGGCTCCTACGAGCAGTACTTC. Its protein product is CASSSTGGSYEQYF. The full variable domain, with the rest looked up from reference TRBV7-9 and TRBJ2-7, is DTGVSQNPRHKITKRGQNVTFRCDPISEHNRLYWYRQTLGQGPEFLTYFQNEAQLEKSRLLSDRFSAERPKGSFSTLEIQRTEQGDSAMYLCASSSTGGSYEQYFGPGTRLTVT.

The V call is TRBV7-9, the J call TRBJ1-1; the D is unclear. CDR1 and CDR2 from the germline V gene are SEHNR and FQNEAQ (reference sequence). The CDR3 is 12 residues long. The V gene lost 0 bases and the J gene lost 8 bases, with 7 bases spanning the gap. The CDR3 sequence: CASSLAYREAFF. CDR3 in DNA: TGTGCCAGCAGCTTAGCGTACAGAGAAGCTTTCTTT.

V usage is TRBV12-1 and J usage is TRBJ2-5; the DNA was not used to check the table's D call, TRBD2. TRBV12-1 is marked as a pseudogene. The CDR3 has 14 residues. The CDR3, as DNA: TGTGCCACCGTCATACGTGGCGGACAAGAGACCCAGTACTTC. It yields the protein CATVIRGGQETQYF.

The genes are TRBV5-4 and TRBJ2-7, with 9 bases identical to TRBD2. The CDR3 contains 14 residues. The J segment lost 3 bases and the V segment lost 4 bases, leaving 5 bases of the junction unmatched. Germline-derived CDR1 and CDR2 are SGHNT and YYREEE (reference sequence). The CDR3 spells CASSLAGRSYEQYF. The CDR3 nucleotides are TGTGCCAGCAGCCTAGCGGGAAGGAGCTACGAGCAGTACTTC.

The V and J genes are TRBV10-2 and TRBJ1-5; tentative D call: TRBD1 (6 bases). There are 16 residues in the CDR3. V lost 3 bases, J lost 3 bases, and 15 bases lay in between. Per germline, CDR1 WSHSY and CDR2 SAAADI. CDR3 bases: TGCGCCAGCAGTGAACAGGCAGGGGTTTTCAATCAGCCCCAGCATTTT. It is translated as CASSEQAGVFNQPQHF.

The chain employs TRBV14 and TRBJ2-1, with 11 bases matching TRBD2. This CDR3 is built from 15 residues. V lost 4 bases, J lost 9 bases, and 8 bases stayed unmatched. The V gene's germline CDR1 is SGHDN and CDR2 FVKESK. CDR3 nucleotide sequence: TGTGCCAGCAGCCTAGCGGGAGGGCCTGGGGGTGAGCAGTTCTTC. It yields the protein CASSLAGGPGGEQFF.

In the case of this clone: This specimen includes other DNA sequences encoding the same CDR3. The V call is TRBV3-1 (or the pseudogene TRBV3-2), the J call TRBJ1-2; TRBD1 matches 12 bases. CDR3 size: 14 residues. Germline V gene data show CDR1 as LGHDT and CDR2 as YNNKEL (reference sequence). Trimming removed 4 bases from V and 8 bases from J; junction bases left unmatched: 5. The CDR3 reads CASSRDRGLGGYTF. The DNA for the CDR3 is TGTGCCAGCAGCCGGGACAGGGGGCTGGGGGGCTACACCTTC.

This chain uses TRBV12-5 with TRBJ2-1, with a tentative D call TRBD2 (5 bases). The length of the CDR3 is 14 residues. With 3 bases removed from V and 8 bases from J, the gap between germline ends came to 14 bases. CDR1 and CDR2 from the germline V gene are LGHNT and FRNRAP. CDR3 nucleotide sequence: TGTGCTAGTGGTTTTGGTCGGGAAAGCGATGAGCAGTTCTTC. This translates into CASGFGRESDEQFF.

The V gene is TRBV18, the J gene TRBJ1-2; TRBD1 is a possible D gene (5 bases). The V and J ends lost 2 bases and 3 bases respectively, with 10 bases between them. Germline CDR1 is KGHSH and CDR2 is LQKENI. This CDR3 contains 14 residues. Written as DNA, the CDR3 is TGTGCCAGCTCACCAGGGACTGAGGACTATGGCTACACCTTC. It translates to CASSPGTEDYGYTF.

The CDR3 region has the DNA TGTGCCAGCAGCCGCTCGAGGCTAGCGGACTACGAGCAGTACTTC. Encoded protein: CASSRSRLADYEQYF. This chain connects TRBV2 to TRBJ2-7; TRBD2 aligns across 7 bases. The CDR3 extends over 15 amino acids. Germline loops: CDR1 SNHLY, CDR2 FYNNEI. V lost 6 bases to trimming and J lost 3 bases; unmatched junction nucleotides: 11.

This clone was observed a few times. The V gene is TRBV29-1, the J gene TRBJ1-2; D possibly corresponds to TRBD1 (5 bases). Between the trimmed V and J ends, which lost 3 bases and 7 bases, there was a span of 12 bases. CDR3 length: 12 amino acids. Germline assignment: CDR1 SQVTM and CDR2 ANQGSEA. The CDR3 region has the DNA TGCAGCGTTGATAGGGGAACGAGTGGCTACACCTTC. Protein sequence: CSVDRGTSGYTF. The complete variable domain, with remaining parts taken from reference TRBV29-1 and TRBJ1-2, reads SAVISQKPSRDICQRGTSLTIQCQVDSQVTMMFWYRQQPGQSLTLIATANQGSEATYESGFVIDKFPISRPNLTFSTLTVSNMSPEDSSIYLCSVDRGTSGYTFGSGTRLTVV.

This chain joins TRBV7-9 and TRBJ1-2, with 11 bases matching TRBD1. The length of the CDR3 is 16 residues. Germline-derived CDR1 and CDR2 are SEHNR and FQNEAQ (reference sequence). Unmatched junction bases numbered 6, after V lost 2 bases and J lost 4 bases. DNA for the CDR3: TGTGCCAGCAGCTTATTTCAGGACAGGGGGCTCTATGGCTACACCTTC. Its translation is CASSLFQDRGLYGYTF.

The chain combines TRBV5-1 with TRBJ2-1; 10 positions match TRBD2. Losses at the gene ends were 0 bases for V and 2 bases for J; bases not matched to a gene: 5. Germline V gene data show CDR1 as SGHRS and CDR2 as YFSETQ. The CDR3 runs 17 residues. This CDR3 reads CASSLGLAGATYNEQFF. In DNA form, the CDR3 reads TGCGCCAGCAGCTTGGGGCTAGCGGGAGCAACCTACAATGAGCAGTTCTTC.

The chain couples TRBV27 to TRBJ2-7; D may be TRBD1 (6 bases). CDR1 and CDR2 from the germline V gene are MNHEY and SMNVEV (reference sequence). The ends were cut back, 7 bases at V and 0 bases at J, with 13 bases in the middle. This CDR3 comprises 14 residues. CDR3 in amino acids: CASNPTGISYEQYF. The CDR3, as DNA: TGTGCCAGCAACCCCACAGGGATCTCCTACGAGCAGTACTTC.

The sample holds a few counts of this clone. The same CDR3 can be traced to other DNA sequences in this sample. CDR3 sequence (DNA): TGTGCCAGCAGTTTAACAGGGCTTGCCTACGAGCAGTACTTC. This gives the protein CASSLTGLAYEQYF. The chain employs TRBV27 and TRBJ2-7, with TRBD1 as a possible D gene (6 bases). V shed 2 bases and J shed 2 bases, with 10 bases lying between them. The CDR3 length is 14 residues. CDR1 is MNHEY and CDR2 is SMNVEV in the germline V gene (reference sequence).